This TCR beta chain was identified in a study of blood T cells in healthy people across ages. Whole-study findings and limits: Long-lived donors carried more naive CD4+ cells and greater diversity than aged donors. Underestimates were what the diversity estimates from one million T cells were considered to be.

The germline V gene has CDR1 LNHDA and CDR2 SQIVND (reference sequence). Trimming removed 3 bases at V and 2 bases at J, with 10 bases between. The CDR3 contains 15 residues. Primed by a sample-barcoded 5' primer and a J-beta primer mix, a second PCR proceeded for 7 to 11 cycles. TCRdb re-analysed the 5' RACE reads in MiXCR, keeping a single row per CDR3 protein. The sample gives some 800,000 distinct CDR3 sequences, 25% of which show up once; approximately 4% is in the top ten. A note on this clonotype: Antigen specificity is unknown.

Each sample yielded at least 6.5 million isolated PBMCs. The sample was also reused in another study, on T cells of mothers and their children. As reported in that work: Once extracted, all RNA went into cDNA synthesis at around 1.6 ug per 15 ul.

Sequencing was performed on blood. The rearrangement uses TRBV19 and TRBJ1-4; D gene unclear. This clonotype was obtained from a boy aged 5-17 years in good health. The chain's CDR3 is CASSIGGSTNEKLFF. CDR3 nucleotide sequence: TGTGCCAGTAGTATCGGAGGGTCCACTAATGAAAAACTGTTTTTT.